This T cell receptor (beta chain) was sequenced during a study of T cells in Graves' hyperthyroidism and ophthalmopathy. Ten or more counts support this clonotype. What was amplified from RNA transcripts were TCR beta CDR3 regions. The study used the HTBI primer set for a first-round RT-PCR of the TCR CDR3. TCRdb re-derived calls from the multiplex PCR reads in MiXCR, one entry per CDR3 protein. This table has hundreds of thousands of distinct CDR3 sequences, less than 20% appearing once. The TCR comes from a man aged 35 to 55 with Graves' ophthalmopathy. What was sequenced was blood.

The CDR3 sequence is CASSDLLGGARVEYF. CDR3 nucleotide sequence: TGTGCCAGCAGTGACCTCCTAGGGGGGGCCAGAGTAGAGTACTTC. The chain joins TRBV2 to TRBJ2-5; D possibly corresponds to TRBD2 (7 bases). The CDR3 spans 15 residues. Trimming pared 3 bases from V and 12 bases from J, leaving 23 bases between. Germline V lookup: CDR1 SNHLY, CDR2 FYNNEI. Using reference TRBV2 and TRBJ2-5 for the parts outside the CDR3, the full variable domain is EPEVTQTPSHQVTQMGQEVILRCVPISNHLYFYWYRQILGQKVEFLVSFYNNEISEKSEIFDDQFSVERPDGSNFTLKIRSTKLEDSAMYFCASSDLLGGARVEYFGPGTRLLVL.